One sample yielded the 17 T cell receptor beta chains listed below, sequenced in a study of T-cell reconstitution after alpha-beta-depleted transplantation in children. Construction of the TCRbeta library involved unique molecular identifiers. One entry per CDR3 protein, called by TCRdb with MiXCR from the PCR reads. The data hold over 150,000 distinct CDR3 sequences, with 6.3% observed a single time. The specimen was PBMCs, collected before TCRalphabeta/CD19-depleted stem cell transplant. The receptors were gathered from a girl under three years old with combined immunodeficiency, due to receive a stem cell transplant.

This clonotype has ten or more counts. The chain combines TRBV24-1 with TRBJ1-1, with 9 nucleotides matching TRBD1. The CDR3 extends over 15 amino acids. Germline V gene data show CDR1 as KGHDR and CDR2 as SFDVKD. With V trimmed by 1 base and J by 8 bases, 7 bases remained unmatched. CDR3 sequence: CATSDFDTGGMEAFF. The CDR3 DNA reads TGTGCCACCAGTGATTTCGACACAGGGGGCATGGAAGCTTTCTTT.

Regarding this clonotype: Given a much more abundant clone one base away, this may be a read error. The chain is built from TRBV11-1 and TRBJ2-1, with a tentative D call TRBD2 (5 bases). Germline CDR1 SGHAT, CDR2 FQDESV (reference sequence). This CDR3 comprises 13 residues. The CDR3 nucleotides read TGTGCCAACAGCTCGCAATCGGGAAACGAGCAGTTCTTC. Residues: CANSSQSGNEQFF.

This clonotype was counted many times. V usage is TRBV4-1 and J usage is TRBJ2-1; TRBD2 agrees at 11 bases. CDR3 length: 14 residues. Germline-derived CDR1 and CDR2 are MGHRA and YSYEKL. The trim removed 3 bases at V and 7 bases at J, leaving 2 bases unmatched. DNA for the CDR3: TGCGCCAGCAGCCAGGCTAGCGGGAGGAATGAGCAGTTCTTC. Amino acids: CASSQASGRNEQFF.

The table lists this clonotype with many counts. The V gene is TRBV29-1, the J gene TRBJ2-2; D uncertain. This CDR3 comprises 12 residues. V gave up 6 bases and J gave up 1 base, with 6 bases separating them. Germline assignment: CDR1 SQVTM and CDR2 ANQGSEA. CDR3 residues: CSVLENTGELFF. In DNA form, the CDR3 reads TGCAGCGTATTGGAGAACACCGGGGAGCTGTTTTTT.

This clonotype was picked up one time. The chain couples TRBV5-6 to TRBJ2-1, with D possibly matching TRBD2 (6 bases). The CDR3 has 15 amino acids. CDR1 and CDR2 from the germline V gene are SGHDT and YYEEEE. Trimming removed 8 bases at V and 3 bases at J, with 18 bases between. CDR3: CARGLGRLCYNEQFF. The CDR3 DNA is TGTGCCAGGGGCCTAGGGAGGCTCTGCTACAATGAGCAGTTCTTC. The variable domain in full, with the rest retrieved from reference TRBV5-6 and TRBJ2-1, is DAGVTQSPTHLIKTRGQQVTLRCSPKSGHDTVSWYQQALGQGPQFIFQYYEEEERQRGNFPDRFSGHQFPNYSSELNVNALLLGDSALYLCARGLGRLCYNEQFFGPGTRLTVL.

The V gene is TRBV7-3, the J gene TRBJ2-1, with 14 bases that match TRBD2. Trimming removed 5 bases from V and 6 bases from J; junction bases left unmatched: 15. The CDR3 length is 19 residues. From germline, CDR1 is SGHTA and CDR2 FQGTGA. CDR3 loop: CASSLLGLAGGTWSNEQFF. The CDR3 DNA follows: TGTGCCAGCAGCCTATTAGGACTAGCGGGAGGAACGTGGTCCAATGAGCAGTTCTTC.

This clonotype was seen at least ten times. V is TRBV12-3 or TRBV12-4 and J is TRBJ1-1, with a tentative D call TRBD1 (6 bases). Trimming took off 6 bases at V and 5 bases at J, with 13 bases between the two ends. This CDR3 contains 13 residues. The CDR3 is CASSRTVETEAFF. CDR3 coding DNA: TGTGCCAGCAGCCGGACAGTGGAGACTGAAGCTTTCTTT.

This clonotype was detected many times. The gene calls are TRBV4-1 and TRBJ2-1; TRBD2 aligns across 15 bases. With 1 base clipped from V and 0 bases from J, the junction kept 7 bases outside the gene matches. The length of the CDR3 is 20 residues. Germline CDR1 MGHRA, CDR2 YSYEKL. The CDR3 DNA reads as TGCGCCAGCAGCCAAGTCGGACTAGCGGGAGGGCAAGGCTCCTACAATGAGCAGTTCTTC. Translated: CASSQVGLAGGQGSYNEQFF.

This clonotype was seen repeatedly, ten times or more. This rearrangement joins TRBV28 to TRBJ2-3, with 11 bases aligning to TRBD2. Germline V lookup: CDR1 MDHEN, CDR2 SYDVKM. The CDR3 is 21 amino acids. After removal of 4 bases from V and 6 bases from J, the junction contained 24 bases not matched to a gene. CDR3 sequence: CASSSPYGLAGGLDQGDTQYF. CDR3 nucleotide sequence: TGTGCCAGCAGTTCCCCCTACGGTCTAGCGGGAGGCCTCGACCAGGGCGATACGCAGTATTTT.

This clonotype was recorded many times. The chain has TRBV13 and TRBJ2-1; D ambiguous. This CDR3 has 13 amino acids. Germline-derived CDR1 and CDR2 are PRHDT and FYEKMQ (reference sequence). Between the trimmed V and J ends, which lost 1 base and 7 bases, there was a span of 8 bases. The CDR3 protein is CASSLDGRNEQFF. The CDR3 coding sequence is TGTGCCAGCAGCTTAGACGGGCGAAATGAGCAGTTCTTC.

In its sample, this clonotype was seen many times. This chain uses TRBV6-2 or TRBV6-3 with TRBJ2-7; the D is unclear. The CDR3 totals 13 residues. Germline V gene sequence: CDR1 MNHEY, CDR2 SVGEGT. With 2 bases removed from V and 3 bases from J, the gap between germline ends came to 8 bases. The CDR3 DNA follows: TGTGCCAGCAGTTACGGTGGGATCTACGAGCAGTACTTC. Its translation is CASSYGGIYEQYF.

About this clonotype: A much larger clonotype is one base distant, so this may be a read error. This chain links TRBV29-1 with TRBJ1-2; D unresolved. The CDR3 runs 11 residues. The germline V gene has CDR1 SQVTM and CDR2 ANQGSEA. CDR3 sequence: CSVGSYYGCTF. The CDR3 region has the DNA TGCAGCGTTGGCAGTTACTATGGCTGCACCTTC.

This clonotype has only a few counts. This chain uses TRBV4-3 with TRBJ2-7, with D perhaps TRBD1 (6 bases). The CDR3 length is 14 residues. Germline V gene sequence: CDR1 LGHNA, CDR2 YSLEER. V lost 1 base to trimming and J lost 5 bases, with 12 bases between them. In DNA form, the CDR3 reads TGCGCCAGCAGCCAAGGTACAGGGTACCACGAGCAGTACTTC. Protein: CASSQGTGYHEQYF.

At least ten counts were recorded for this clonotype. This chain connects TRBV20-1 to TRBJ2-1; TRBD1 is a possible D gene (6 bases). Germline V CDR1 and CDR2: DFQATT, SNEGSKA (reference sequence). The CDR3 extends over 12 amino acids. The V end lost 5 bases, the J end lost 4 bases, and 9 bases lay between the germline ends. CDR3 loop: CSAVGQYNEQFF. The CDR3 DNA is TGCAGTGCTGTGGGACAATACAATGAGCAGTTCTTC.

The chain joins TRBV10-2 to TRBJ2-7, with D tentatively TRBD1 (6 bases). The ends were cut back, 2 bases at V and 3 bases at J, with 11 bases in the middle. Germline CDR1 is WSHSY and CDR2 is SAAADI. The CDR3 is 14 amino acids. CDR3 coding DNA: TGCGCCAGCAGTGAGAGGGGGTTAAGCTACGAGCAGTACTTC. Protein product: CASSERGLSYEQYF.

There are many counts of this clonotype. The CDR3 nucleotides are TGTGCCAGCAGTTACGCGGGAGCCTACGAGCAGTACTTC. Protein: CASSYAGAYEQYF. The V call is TRBV6-6, the J call TRBJ2-7, with 7 positions matching TRBD2. The CDR3 length is 13 residues. The trim removed 2 bases at V and 2 bases at J, leaving 0 bases unmatched. The germline V gene has CDR1 MNHNY and CDR2 SVGAGI (reference sequence).

This clonotype was seen repeatedly, ten times or more. The chain is built from TRBV20-1 and TRBJ2-5, with a weak D call TRBD1 (6 bases). The CDR3 runs to 15 residues. Trimming took 1 base from V and 1 from J, leaving 13 bases between them. Germline CDR1 and CDR2: DFQATT and SNEGSKA (reference sequence). The CDR3 DNA follows: TGCAGTGCTAGAGTGTGGGACAAGACCCAAGAGACCCAGTACTTC. This gives the protein CSARVWDKTQETQYF.